The 21 T cell receptor beta chains below all came from one sample that was sequenced in a study of cytomegalovirus exposure and HLA in healthy donors. Some clones are missing from TCRdb's copy, which holds only in-frame ones; the method was immunoSEQ multiplex PCR. The table includes more than 90,000 clones, 80% to 90% detected once. Source material: PBMCs. Every receptor here comes from a man younger than 35 in good health and CMV-seropositive.

The V call is TRBV19, the J call TRBJ2-7, with D perhaps matching TRBD1 (7 bases). Trimming left V 3 bases short and J 0 bases short, with 12 bases between. The CDR3 runs 15 residues. The V gene's germline CDR1 is LNHDA and CDR2 SQIVND (reference sequence). CDR3 sequence reads: CASSMEGQSSYEQYF. DNA for the CDR3: TGTGCCAGTAGTATGGAGGGACAGAGCTCCTACGAGCAGTACTTC. Using reference TRBV19 and TRBJ2-7 for the parts outside the CDR3, the full variable domain is DGGITQSPKYLFRKEGQNVTLSCEQNLNHDAMYWYRQDPGQGLRLIYYSQIVNDFQKGDIAEGYSVSREKKESFPLTVTSAQKNPTAFYLCASSMEGQSSYEQYFGPGTRLTVT.

Details on this clone: At one boundary the junction diverges from the germline segment, which might be a read error. V is TRBV6-1 and J is TRBJ2-7; D is possibly TRBD1 (5 bases). The germline V gene has CDR1 MNHNS and CDR2 SASEGT. The CDR3 loop spans 11 amino acids. As DNA, the CDR3 is TGTGCCAGCAGTGTGATGACAGCCCTTCGCTTC. This translates into CASSVMTALRF.

This clone was seen a single time. The chain joins TRBV28 to TRBJ2-5; D uncertain. In germline, CDR1 is MDHEN, CDR2 SYDVKM. There are 12 residues in the CDR3. V lost 7 bases and J 0 bases, leaving 6 bases between the germline ends. The CDR3 DNA follows: TGTGCCAGCATGGGCTACCAAGAGACCCAGTACTTC. Amino acids: CASMGYQETQYF.

The chain recombines TRBV29-1 with TRBJ1-1; no clear D gene. The CDR3 extends over 12 amino acids. CDR1 is SQVTM and CDR2 is ANQGSEA in the germline V gene. V shed 3 bases and J shed 3 bases, with 8 bases lying between them. As DNA, the CDR3 is TGCAGCGTTGAGACCGGGGACACTGAAGCTTTCTTT. It translates to CSVETGDTEAFF.

The chain has TRBV4-1 and TRBJ1-2; possible D gene TRBD1, 5 bases. The CDR3 consists of 15 residues. Germline V gene lookup returns CDR1 MGHRA and CDR2 YSYEKL. V was cut by 4 bases and J by 8 bases, with 20 bases left in between. CDR3 sequence: CASSPDIFRKKGYTF. CDR3 nucleotide sequence: TGCGCCAGCAGCCCGGACATATTCAGGAAGAAAGGCTACACCTTC.

The chain employs TRBV9 and TRBJ2-2; 10 positions match TRBD1. With V trimmed by 4 bases and J by 4 bases, 7 bases remained unmatched. CDR3 length: 16 residues. Germline CDR1 and CDR2: SGDLS and YYNGEE. The CDR3 protein is CASSSFRTGGTGELFF. CDR3 coding DNA: TGTGCCAGCAGCTCTTTCCGGACAGGGGGCACCGGGGAGCTGTTTTTT.

V and J are TRBV27 and TRBJ2-7, with D perhaps TRBD1 (5 bases). The CDR3 is 14 residues long. CDR1 is MNHEY, CDR2 SMNVEV, per germline (reference sequence). Trimming pared 2 bases from V and 5 bases from J, leaving 13 bases between. CDR3 protein: CASSLGSGPNEQYF. Written as DNA, the CDR3 is TGTGCCAGCAGTTTAGGTTCAGGGCCAAACGAGCAGTACTTC.

The rearrangement links TRBV4-1 to TRBJ2-7, with 10 bases lining up with TRBD2. The germline CDR1 and CDR2 sequences are MGHRA and YSYEKL. The CDR3 covers 15 residues. V lost 4 bases to trimming and J lost 3 bases; unmatched junction nucleotides: 6. The CDR3 sequence: CASSPSSGSYYEQYF. In DNA, the CDR3 is TGCGCCAGCAGCCCCTCTAGCGGGAGTTACTACGAGCAGTACTTC.

On this clone: Other nucleotide sequences in the sample specify the same CDR3. The chain recombines TRBV5-1 with TRBJ2-5; D unclear. Per germline, CDR1 SGHRS and CDR2 YFSETQ. The CDR3 contains 11 residues. The V end lost 8 bases, the J end lost 5 bases, and 10 bases lay between the germline ends. CDR3 nucleotide sequence: TGCGCCAGTTCTCTTGAGGAGACCCAGTACTTC. Translating gives CASSLEETQYF.

The chain carries TRBV2 and TRBJ1-5; D remains unclear. The V gene's germline CDR1 is SNHLY and CDR2 FYNNEI. CDR3 size: 14 residues. Trimming pared 8 bases from V and 3 bases from J, leaving 14 bases between. The CDR3: CASGRTRDNQPQHF. CDR3 in DNA: TGTGCCAGCGGACGAACCCGGGACAATCAGCCCCAGCATTTT.

The CDR3: CASSPGGRAHTGELFF. The CDR3, as DNA: TGCGCCAGCAGCCCAGGCGGGAGGGCACACACCGGGGAGCTGTTTTTT. V and J are TRBV5-1 and TRBJ2-2, with TRBD2 identical over 9 bases. CDR3 size: 16 residues. Germline trimming cut 4 bases from V and 3 bases from J; bases unmatched to any gene: 7. In germline, CDR1 is SGHRS, CDR2 YFSETQ.

The chain links TRBV6-1 to TRBJ2-1; D is possibly TRBD1 (5 bases). Trimming pared 4 bases from V and 8 bases from J, leaving 9 bases between. Germline CDR1 and CDR2: MNHNS and SASEGT. CDR3 length: 12 amino acids. The CDR3 here is CASSVSRDEQFF. CDR3 DNA: TGTGCCAGCAGTGTTTCCAGGGATGAGCAGTTCTTC.

The rearrangement links TRBV5-4 to TRBJ1-1; 9 nucleotides line up with TRBD1. The germline V gene has CDR1 SGHNT and CDR2 YYREEE (reference sequence). With 3 bases clipped from V and 5 bases from J, the junction kept 8 bases outside the gene matches. The CDR3 extends over 15 amino acids. The CDR3 DNA reads TGTGCCAGCAGCTATATAACAGGGGGCTTAACTGAAGCTTTCTTT. Translated: CASSYITGGLTEAFF.

The count of this clone is one. The CDR3 coding sequence is TGTGCCAGCAGCCGAGGGACAACTCGGAACACTGAAGCTTTCTTT. This encodes CASSRGTTRNTEAFF. V is TRBV7-9 and J is TRBJ1-1, with D maybe TRBD1 (6 bases). CDR1 is SEHNR, CDR2 FQNEAQ, per germline (reference sequence). Deletions cut 5 bases from V and 1 base from J, with 14 bases between. The CDR3 covers 15 residues.

This chain uses TRBV4-2 with TRBJ2-3; D might be TRBD2 (7 bases). The V gene's germline CDR1 is LGHNA and CDR2 YNFKEQ. Trimming pared 2 bases from V and 3 bases from J, leaving 12 bases between. The CDR3 covers 15 residues. The CDR3 DNA follows: TGTGCCAGCAGCCAAATGGGGGGGCGAACAGATACGCAGTATTTT. Its protein is CASSQMGGRTDTQYF.

V and J are TRBV7-9 and TRBJ2-1; no clear D gene. The CDR3 runs to 19 residues. V lost 5 bases to trimming and J lost 0 bases, with 23 bases between them. CDR1 is SEHNR, CDR2 FQNEAQ, per germline (reference sequence). The CDR3 region has the DNA TGTGCCAGCAGCCCTCGCGGAGCTACCACTCCGAGCTCCTACAATGAGCAGTTCTTC. The encoded protein is CASSPRGATTPSSYNEQFF.

V and J are TRBV6-4 and TRBJ2-3; TRBD2 agrees at 7 bases. The CDR3 sequence is 15 residues long. Looked up from germline, CDR1 is MRHNA and CDR2 is SNTAGT. V shed 5 bases and J 2 bases; nucleotides not matched to a gene: 7. CDR3 amino acids: CASSRRGRDTDTQYF. The CDR3 bases are TGTGCCAGCAGTCGACGGGGGAGGGACACAGATACGCAGTATTTT.

The chain couples TRBV28 to TRBJ1-1; D ambiguous. Germline V CDR1 and CDR2: MDHEN, SYDVKM. Trimming stripped 7 bases from V and 0 bases from J, with 9 bases between. This CDR3 spans 13 amino acids. Written as DNA, the CDR3 is TGTGCCAGCACCCTCGGGTTGAACACTGAAGCTTTCTTT. The encoded protein is CASTLGLNTEAFF.

This clone was counted only a few times. The J gene is TRBJ2-7, the V gene TRBV7-2; tentative D call: TRBD1 (6 bases). V shed 5 bases and J shed 5 bases, with 16 bases lying between them. The CDR3 length is 14 residues. Germline V gene sequence: CDR1 SGHTA, CDR2 FQGNSA. DNA for the CDR3: TGTGCCAGCAGCCTTACACCAGACAGGCACGAGCAGTACTTC. Its translation: CASSLTPDRHEQYF.

The genes are TRBV7-2 and TRBJ1-4, with D hard to call. The CDR3 consists of 15 residues. V was trimmed by 5 bases and J by 4 bases, leaving 14 bases between them. Germline CDR1 is SGHTA and CDR2 is FQGNSA. CDR3 bases: TGTGCCAGCAGCCCGAATTGGGCCTTTAATGAAAAACTGTTTTTT. Its translation is CASSPNWAFNEKLFF.

The chain recombines TRBV6-6 with TRBJ1-5, with D uncertain. CDR1 and CDR2 (germline): MNHNY, SVGAGI (reference sequence). The V gene lost 0 bases and the J gene lost 3 bases, with 9 bases spanning the gap. The CDR3 is 15 amino acids. The CDR3, as DNA: TGTGCCAGCAGTTACTCAGAGAATAACAATCAGCCCCAGCATTTT. Its translation: CASSYSENNNQPQHF.